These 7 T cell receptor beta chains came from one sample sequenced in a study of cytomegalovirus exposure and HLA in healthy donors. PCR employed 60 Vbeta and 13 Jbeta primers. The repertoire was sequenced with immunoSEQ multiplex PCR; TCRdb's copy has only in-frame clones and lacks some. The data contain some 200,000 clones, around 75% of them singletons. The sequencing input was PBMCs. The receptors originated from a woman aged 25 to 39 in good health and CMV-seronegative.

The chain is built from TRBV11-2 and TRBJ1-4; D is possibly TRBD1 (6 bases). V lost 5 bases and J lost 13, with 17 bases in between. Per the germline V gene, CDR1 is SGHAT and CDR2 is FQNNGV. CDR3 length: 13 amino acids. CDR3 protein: CASSLTPGQGLFF. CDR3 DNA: TGTGCCAGCAGCCTTACACCGGGACAAGGACTGTTTTTT.

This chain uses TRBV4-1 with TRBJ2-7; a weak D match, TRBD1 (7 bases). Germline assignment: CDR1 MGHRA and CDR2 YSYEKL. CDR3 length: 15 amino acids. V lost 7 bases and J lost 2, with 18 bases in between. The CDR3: CASTLMGGQPYEQYF. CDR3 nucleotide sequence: TGCGCCAGCACCCTGATGGGGGGACAGCCCTACGAGCAGTACTTC.

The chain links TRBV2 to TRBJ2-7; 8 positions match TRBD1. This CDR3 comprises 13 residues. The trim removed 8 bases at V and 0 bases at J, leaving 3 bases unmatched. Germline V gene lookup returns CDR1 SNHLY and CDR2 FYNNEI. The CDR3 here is CASGDRISYEQYF. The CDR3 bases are TGTGCCAGCGGGGACAGGATCTCCTACGAGCAGTACTTC.

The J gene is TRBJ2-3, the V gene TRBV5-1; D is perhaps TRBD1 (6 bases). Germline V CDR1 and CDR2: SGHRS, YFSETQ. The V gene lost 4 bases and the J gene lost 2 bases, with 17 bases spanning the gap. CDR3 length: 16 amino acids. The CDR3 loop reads CASSLDRDIDTDTQYF. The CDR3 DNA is TGCGCCAGCAGCCTTGACCGGGACATAGACACAGATACGCAGTATTTT. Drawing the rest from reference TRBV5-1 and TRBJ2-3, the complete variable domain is KAGVTQTPRYLIKTRGQQVTLSCSPISGHRSVSWYQQTPGQGLQFLFEYFSETQRNKGNFPGRFSGRQFSNSRSEMNVSTLELGDSALYLCASSLDRDIDTDTQYFGPGTRLTVL.

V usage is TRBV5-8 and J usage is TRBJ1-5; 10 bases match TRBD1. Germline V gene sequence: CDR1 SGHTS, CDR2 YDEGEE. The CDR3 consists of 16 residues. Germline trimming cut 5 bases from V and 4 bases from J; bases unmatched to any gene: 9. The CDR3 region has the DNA TGTGCCAGCAGGGAAGACAGGGGGCGAAATAATCAGCCCCAGCATTTT. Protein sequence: CASREDRGRNNQPQHF.

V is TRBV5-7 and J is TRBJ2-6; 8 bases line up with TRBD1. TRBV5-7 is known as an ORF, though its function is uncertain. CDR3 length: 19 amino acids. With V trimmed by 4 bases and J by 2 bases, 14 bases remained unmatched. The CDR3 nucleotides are TGTGCCAGCAGCCGGGGTTCAGGGGGCCCCTTTGCTGGGGCCAACGTCCTGACTTTC. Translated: CASSRGSGGPFAGANVLTF.

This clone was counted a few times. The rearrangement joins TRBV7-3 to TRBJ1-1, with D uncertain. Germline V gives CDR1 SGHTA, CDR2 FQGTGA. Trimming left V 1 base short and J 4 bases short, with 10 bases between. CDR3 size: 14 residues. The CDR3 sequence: CASSLIGSGTEAFF. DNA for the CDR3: TGTGCCAGCAGCTTAATTGGGAGCGGCACTGAAGCTTTCTTT.